This TCR beta chain was captured by sequencing in a study of blood T cell repertoires in COVID-19 (dated by TCRdb to 2018 to 2021). Background on the whole study: Samples from collaborators originated in the United States, Italy and Spain and spanned both the acute and convalescent phases of COVID-19. Where HLA class I and class II types were available, the types were taken from metadata supplied by the sample provider, not from assay-based typing. The prospective study material was composed of cDNA or gDNA derived from T cells, B-cell-depleted T cells, or PBMCs. The dataset comprised deeply sampled blood TCRbeta repertoires from subjects exposed to, actively infected with, or recovered from COVID-19. The samples were drawn from two sources: the first 160 participants of the ongoing ImmuneRACE study, and 1,000 to 1,500 subjects contributed by 6 global collaborators. The repertoires were released in a freely available public database meant as a resource for research on the immune response to SARS-CoV-2. Nearly every sample came with metadata listing a de-identified subject ID, COVID-19 status, age in years and sex. The paper as a whole reports these results and caveats: Clinical and demographic metadata were provided uncurated, with the amount varying by source and participant.

Comment on this clone: The antigen it binds to is not known. Within one base of it there is no much larger clone, and no base qualities were kept.

TCRbeta CDR3 regions were amplified from genomic DNA by means of the immunoSEQ Assay, a bias-controlled multiplex PCR. The original methods were these. The number of nucleated cells in each sample was estimated by amplification of reference gene primers within the assay. Sequence reads were collapsed and filtered to measure the absolute abundance of every unique TCRbeta CDR3 rearrangement. Productive Simpson clonality was computed per sample as the square root of Simpson's diversity index over productive rearrangements. Imported from immuneACCESS, the table was reduced by TCRdb to in-frame sequences with V and J called. These copies leave out some clones; in studies compared against another copy, an unresolved V gene accounts for under half, and the cause of the remainder is not known. The V and J calls and clone size are taken from that table; D and trimming were inferred from the DNA. The sample data list roughly 400,000 clones, and about 88% of these were observed just once. Approximately 1.5% of the sample is in the top ten clones.

Participants in the prospective study were enrolled through a virtual design, were aged 18 to 89 years, and lived in about two dozen United States geographic areas. To assign participants to cohorts, the prospective study relied on clinical history that participants themselves reported in a screening survey and a study questionnaire. Exposed participants had been in contact with someone with a PCR-confirmed or clinician-diagnosed COVID-19 case within 2 weeks of study entry. In the prospective study, whole blood, serum and a nasopharyngeal or oropharyngeal swab were collected from each participant by mobile phlebotomists. Over a roughly 2-month period, participants in the prospective study had the option of providing additional blood draws and questionnaires. Before DNA extraction, prospective study blood samples were shipped either frozen or at room temperature. A distance of 9 bases separates the germline ends of V and J, which lose 1 base and 3 bases respectively. As encoded in the germline V gene, CDR1 is MGHRA while CDR2 is YSYEKL. Inclusive of the bounding cysteine and phenylalanine, the CDR3 is 15 residues long. Just CDR3 DNA is preserved here, 45 bases in frame from base 1.

The V and J genes are TRBV4-1 and TRBJ1-4; there is no confident call for the D gene. The origin of this receptor is a woman aged 18-30 years who had been exposed to COVID-19. Sequencing was performed on PBMCs or T cells enriched from blood (not recorded which). The CDR3 amino acid sequence is: CASSQVPGPNEKLFF. The DNA sequence is as follows: TGCGCCAGCAGCCAAGTACCGGGTCCTAATGAAAAACTGTTTTTT.